This TCR beta chain was profiled in a study of T cells in Graves' hyperthyroidism and ophthalmopathy. In the study overall: At initial diagnosis, before any treatment had begun, peripheral blood was obtained.

This clonotype has only a few counts. A read error may account for a junction end that differs from germline. Clinical Activity Scores of at least 3, NOSPECS grades of at least 4 and durations under 3 months characterized ophthalmopathy patients. For the diagnoses, clinical symptoms, serum thyroxine and TRAb, thyroid ultrasound and orbital computed tomography were used. TCR beta CDR3 region amplification was performed from RNA transcripts. An initial round of RT-PCR targeting the TCR CDR3 relied on the HTBI primer set. TCRdb fed the multiplex PCR reads into MiXCR, producing one record per CDR3 protein. The data show hundreds of thousands of distinct CDR3 sequences, about 15% seen once. This CDR3 has 14 residues. In germline, CDR1 is LNHDA, CDR2 SQIVND (reference sequence).

The chain employs TRBV19 and TRBJ1-2; 8 positions agree with TRBD1. The clonotype comes from a man younger than 35 with Graves' ophthalmopathy. Sequencing was carried out using blood. CDR3 amino acids: CASSLDRGRYGYTF. The CDR3 region has the DNA TGTGCCAGTAGTTTAGACAGGGGACGATATGGCTACACCTTC.